This TCR beta chain was captured in a study of blood T cell repertoires in COVID-19. As for the study in general: T cells, B-cell-depleted T cells, or PBMCs supplied cDNA or gDNA.

V lost 4 bases and J lost 0, with 10 bases in between. This CDR3 contains 15 residues. CDR1 is SGHRS, CDR2 YFSETQ, per germline. This clone was counted a single time. Those who participated ranged in age from about 18 to 89 years and resided in 20 to 25 US areas. Participants had their cohort set by participant-reported clinical history. TCRdb keeps only in-frame clones here, not all; method: immunoSEQ multiplex PCR. This table has roughly 220,000 clones, 80% appearing once. The specimen was PBMCs or T cells enriched from blood (not recorded which). This TCR was recovered from a man aged 25 to 40 with acute COVID-19. The rearrangement uses TRBV5-1 and TRBJ2-2; the D gene is possibly TRBD2 (5 bases). CDR3 nucleotide sequence: TGCGCCAGCAGCCCTCGGGGTCCGAACACCGGGGAGCTGTTTTTT. It is translated as CASSPRGPNTGELFF.